This TCR beta chain came from a study of shared clonotypes between healthy human individuals (dated by TCRdb to 2019 to 2021). For context, the study as a whole: The cohort included a few men and a couple of women between 18 and 49 years of age. To increase sequencing depth and limit assay-specific biases, different laboratories used diverse techniques to prepare libraries and sequence TCR repertoires. For each donor, CD4 naive and CD4 memory were each run on three plates, CD8 naive on two plates, and CD8 memory on one plate. Leukapheresis yielded between about 0.85 and 9.5 billion PBMCs per donor. Blood TCR repertoires of roughly 5 healthy adults were deeply sequenced to estimate repertoire size and the extent of clonotype sharing between individuals.

A remark on this clone: Its cognate antigen has yet to be identified. Base qualities are not at hand, and no much larger clone is one base apart.

The donors were healthy, HIV-negative adults with no recently reported acute infections or vaccinations. All donors were Caucasian adults living in Nashville, Tennessee, USA. CD4+ T cells were enriched by magnetic negative selection, after which naive cells were positively selected on CD45RA and the negative fraction was taken as the memory subset. After blood collection by leukapheresis, PBMCs were isolated using Ficoll-Histopaque density gradient centrifugation and then cryopreserved in the vapor phase of liquid nitrogen. Purity and quantity of every magnetically sorted T cell population were checked by analytical flow cytometry. From each sorted fraction, genomic DNA was isolated and quantified by UV absorbance on a Nanodrop 2000c. Using the deep immunoSEQ assay, multiplex PCR amplified TCR CDR3 regions from genomic DNA. For each cell subset, the extracted genomic DNA was distributed evenly across all wells of several immunoSEQ 96-well plates, and each plate served as one replicate. For sorted subsets, 200 to 250 ng genomic DNA, equal to some 30,000 T cell genomes, was loaded into each replicate PCR. The purified libraries were quantified using a Qubit 3.0 fluorometer, sized with a Bioanalyzer 2100, and then quantified again using the KAPA Library Quantification kit. Every immunoSEQ 96-well plate was sequenced on a dedicated single-read 150-cycle Illumina NextSeq 550 flow cell. The original pipeline was this. Because the immunoSEQ output held only junctional sequences and lacked quality scores, the filtering could not match the filtering applied to full-length reads. To assign V/J genes and CDR3, sequences were annotated using PyIR, a Python wrapper for IgBLAST v1.9, with IMGT germline references. Reads were removed for weak V/J assignments (E-value above 1e-6), missing CDR3, stop codons, out-of-frame junctions, or ambiguous translated residues. V3J clonotypes were defined as sequences sharing the same inferred V gene, J gene, and CDR3 amino acid sequence. To compute the percentage overlap between repertoires, the number of shared unique clonotypes was divided by the size of the smaller repertoire. RTK rarefaction, the Chao1 estimator, and Recon v2.1 estimates of unobserved clonotypes were used to assess repertoire richness. Generation probabilities for all TCRbeta clonotypes obtained by the gDNA method from a few donors were computed using OLGA. TCRdb holds this immuneACCESS table with in-frame rearrangements only. Some clones are missing; in checked studies, unresolved V genes explain under half, and the rest has no known cause. V, J and clone size are taken as reported in that table, and D and trimming were inferred from the DNA itself. Across this sample there are some 1 million clones, with roughly 80% seen only once. In total, the top ten clones hold about 1.4% of the sample.

Here is what the overall study found, with its caveats: Sampling was limited to blood, and TCR repertoires in tissue likely differ from TCR repertoires in blood. Based on pairwise subsampling, the degree of clonotype sharing among donors was expected to be affected by sequencing depth. Estimated clonotype richness was generally larger for naive than for memory subsets. Rarefaction of sorted-subset datasets indicated incomplete sequencing despite the large sequencing depth. Because the study included only a small number of donors, the genetic and exposure-history diversity represented was limited. Sharing across a handful of donors was observed for roughly 5% of naive CD4, under 4% of naive CD8, over 2% of memory CD4, and around 0.42% of memory CD8 clonotypes. Clonotypes shared by all four sorted-subset donors showed higher generation probabilities than non-shared clonotypes.

The receptor comes from a man between 18 and 29 years old in good health. Sequenced input: memory CD4+ T cells sorted from blood. The sample's cell subset or site label, decoded: CD45RA-negative fraction.

The CDR3 region reads CASSLRDKTYNEQFF. Here is the DNA: TGCGCCAGCAGCTTACGGGACAAAACCTACAATGAGCAGTTCTTC. The sequence links TRBV5-1 to TRBJ2-1; the D segment could be TRBD1, given 6 matching bases. Measured from the cysteine to the phenylalanine, the CDR3 is 15 residues long. Only the CDR3 part of the read is kept: 45 bases, read in frame from the first base. Trimming at the junction amounts to 2 bases on V and 2 bases on J, and the germline ends lie 11 bases apart. Taken from the germline V gene, the CDR1 and CDR2 loops are SGHRS and YFSETQ.